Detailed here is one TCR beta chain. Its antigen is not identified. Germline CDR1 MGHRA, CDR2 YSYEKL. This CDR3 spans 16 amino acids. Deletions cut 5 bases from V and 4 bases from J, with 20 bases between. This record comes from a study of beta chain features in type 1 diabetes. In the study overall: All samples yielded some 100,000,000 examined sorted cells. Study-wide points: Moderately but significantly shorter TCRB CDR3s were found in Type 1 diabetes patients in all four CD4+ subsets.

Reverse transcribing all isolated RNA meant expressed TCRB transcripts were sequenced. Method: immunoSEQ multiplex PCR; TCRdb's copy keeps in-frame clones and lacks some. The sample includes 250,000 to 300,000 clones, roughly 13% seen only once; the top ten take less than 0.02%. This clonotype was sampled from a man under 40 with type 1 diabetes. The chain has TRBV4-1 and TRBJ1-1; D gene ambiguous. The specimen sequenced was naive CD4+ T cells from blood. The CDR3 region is CASSYAGGIIITEAFF. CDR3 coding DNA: TGCGCCAGCAGCTACGCGGGCGGGATCATTATCACTGAAGCTTTCTTT.